The clone carrying this T cell receptor (beta chain) was counted only a few times. These data originate in a study of human T cells and chemical hapten exposure. Across the whole study: Read at 6 days, the patch tests placed 0.01% DPC on the upper back.

CDR1 is SQVTM and CDR2 is ANQGSEA in the germline V gene. The V segment lost 6 bases and the J segment 5 bases; nucleotides outside the gene matches: 10. This CDR3 contains 15 residues. Using its own MiXCR run on the RACE reads, TCRdb lists one record per CDR3 protein. This sample has about 180,000 distinct CDR3 sequences, with approximately 31% found just once. Time point meaning: pre-sensitization, week 0. Treatment meaning: therapeutic diphenylcyclopropenone sensitization with weekly scalp DPC. The chain links TRBV29-1 to TRBJ1-1; 12 bases fit TRBD1. The receptor comes from a woman in her twenties or thirties with alopecia areata. Some clones in this sample may be carry-over from other donors' samples. The source was whole blood, collected in connection with sensitization to the hapten diphenylcyclopropenone (DPC). CDR3 coding DNA: TGCAGCGTCACGTCCGGGACAGGGGGCCGGACTGAAGCTTTCTTT. Amino acids: CSVTSGTGGRTEAFF.